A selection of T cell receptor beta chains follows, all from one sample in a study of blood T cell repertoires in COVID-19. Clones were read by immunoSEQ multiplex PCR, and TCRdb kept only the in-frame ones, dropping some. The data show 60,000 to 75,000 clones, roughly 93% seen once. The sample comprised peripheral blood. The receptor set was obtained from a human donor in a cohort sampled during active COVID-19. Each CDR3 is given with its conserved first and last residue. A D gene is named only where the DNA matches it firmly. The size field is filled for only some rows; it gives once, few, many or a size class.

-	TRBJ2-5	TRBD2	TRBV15	CATSRDIDASGRWETQYF	TGTGCCACCAGCAGAGATATTGATGCTAGCGGGAGATGGGAGACCCAGTACTTC
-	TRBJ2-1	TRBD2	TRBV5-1	CASSKAGGSWTNNEQFF	TGCGCCAGCAGCAAGGCGGGCGGGAGTTGGACTAACAATGAGCAGTTCTTC
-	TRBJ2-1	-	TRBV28	CASRTSSYNEQFF	TGTGCCAGCAGAACTAGCTCCTACAATGAGCAGTTCTTC
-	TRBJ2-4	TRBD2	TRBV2	CASGWTSGRSKNIQYF	TGTGCCAGCGGATGGACTAGCGGGAGATCCAAAAACATTCAGTACTTC
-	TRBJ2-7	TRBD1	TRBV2	CASSRTGFEQYF	TGTGCCAGCAGTAGGACAGGGTTCGAGCAGTACTTC
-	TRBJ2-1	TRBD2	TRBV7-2	CASSHGTTKNEQFF	TGTGCCAGCAGCCACGGGACTACCAAAAATGAGCAGTTCTTC
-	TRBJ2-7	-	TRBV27	CASRNPGTSYEQYF	TGTGCCAGCAGGAATCCAGGGACTTCCTACGAGCAGTACTTC
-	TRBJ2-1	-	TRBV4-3	CASSPRPSYNEQFF	TGCGCCAGCAGCCCGCGGCCTAGCTACAATGAGCAGTTCTTC
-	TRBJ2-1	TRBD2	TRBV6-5	CASSYSGRAYNEQFF	TGTGCCAGCAGTTACAGCGGGAGGGCCTACAATGAGCAGTTCTTC
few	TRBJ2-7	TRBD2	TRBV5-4	CASSQTSGSSYEQYF	TGTGCCAGCAGCCAGACTAGCGGGAGCTCCTACGAGCAGTACTTC
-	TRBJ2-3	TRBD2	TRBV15	CATSTRLADSTDTQYF	TGTGCCACCAGCACGCGACTAGCGGACAGCACAGATACGCAGTATTTT
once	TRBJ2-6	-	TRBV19	CASTLHGANVLTF	TGTGCCAGCACATTACATGGGGCCAACGTCCTGACTTTC
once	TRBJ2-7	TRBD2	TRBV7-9	CASSVLVAGGLGEQYF	TGTGCCAGCAGCGTCTTGGTAGCGGGAGGTTTGGGTGAGCAGTACTTC
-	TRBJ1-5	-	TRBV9	CASSPAPGGNQPQHF	TGTGCCAGCAGCCCTGCCCCGGGGGGGAATCAGCCCCAGCATTTT
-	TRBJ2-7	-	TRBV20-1	CSALEKYEQYF	TGCAGTGCACTCGAGAAATACGAGCAGTACTTC
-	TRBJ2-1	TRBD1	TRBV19	CASSFRQGSNEQFF	TGTGCCAGTAGTTTCCGACAGGGAAGCAATGAGCAGTTCTTC
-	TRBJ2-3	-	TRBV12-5	CASGRSTRDTQYF	TGTGCTAGTGGGAGGTCGACTAGAGATACGCAGTATTTT
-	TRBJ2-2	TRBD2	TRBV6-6	CASSWTSGNTGELFF	TGTGCCAGCAGTTGGACTAGCGGAAACACCGGGGAGCTGTTTTTT
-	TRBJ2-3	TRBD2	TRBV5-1	CASSLQAGGPPDTQYF	TGCGCCAGCAGCTTGCAAGCGGGAGGGCCCCCAGATACGCAGTATTTT
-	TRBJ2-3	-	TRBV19	CASSIVLGSDTQYF	TGTGCCAGTAGTATAGTACTAGGTTCAGATACGCAGTATTTT
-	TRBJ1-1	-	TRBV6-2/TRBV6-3	CASSARGGNTEAFF	TGTGCCAGCAGTGCCCGCGGAGGGAACACTGAAGCTTTCTTT
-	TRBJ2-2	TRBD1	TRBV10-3	CATGGHLNTGELFF	TGTGCCACAGGGGGACACCTGAACACCGGGGAGCTGTTTTTT
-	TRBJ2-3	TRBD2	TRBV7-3	CASSSYPFGLAGEDTQYF	TGTGCCAGCAGCTCCTACCCCTTTGGACTAGCGGGAGAAGATACGCAGTATTTT
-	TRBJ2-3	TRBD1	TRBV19	CASRTGSEADTQYF	TGTGCCAGTAGGACAGGGTCAGAGGCAGATACGCAGTATTTT
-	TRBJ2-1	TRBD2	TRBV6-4	CASSAGASGTYNEQFF	TGTGCCAGCAGCGCCGGGGCTAGCGGGACCTACAATGAGCAGTTCTTC
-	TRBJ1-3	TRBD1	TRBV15	CATSVWNRGNSGNTIYF	TGTGCCACCAGCGTTTGGAACAGGGGGAACTCTGGAAACACCATATATTTT
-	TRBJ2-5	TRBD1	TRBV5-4	CASSSGQGETQYF	TGTGCCAGCAGCTCAGGACAGGGAGAGACCCAGTACTTC
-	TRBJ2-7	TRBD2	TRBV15	CATSRPSGNSYEQYF	TGTGCCACCAGCAGACCTAGCGGGAACTCCTACGAGCAGTACTTC
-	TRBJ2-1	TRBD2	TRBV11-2	CASRLVGGGFFGDEQFF	TGTGCCAGCCGCCTGGTTGGGGGGGGATTCTTTGGGGATGAGCAGTTCTTC
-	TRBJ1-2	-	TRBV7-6	CASSSGWDGYTF	TGTGCCAGCAGCTCGGGGTGGGATGGCTACACCTTC
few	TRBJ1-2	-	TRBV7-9	CASSATGTFYGYTF	TGTGCCAGCAGCGCCACCGGGACTTTCTATGGCTACACCTTC